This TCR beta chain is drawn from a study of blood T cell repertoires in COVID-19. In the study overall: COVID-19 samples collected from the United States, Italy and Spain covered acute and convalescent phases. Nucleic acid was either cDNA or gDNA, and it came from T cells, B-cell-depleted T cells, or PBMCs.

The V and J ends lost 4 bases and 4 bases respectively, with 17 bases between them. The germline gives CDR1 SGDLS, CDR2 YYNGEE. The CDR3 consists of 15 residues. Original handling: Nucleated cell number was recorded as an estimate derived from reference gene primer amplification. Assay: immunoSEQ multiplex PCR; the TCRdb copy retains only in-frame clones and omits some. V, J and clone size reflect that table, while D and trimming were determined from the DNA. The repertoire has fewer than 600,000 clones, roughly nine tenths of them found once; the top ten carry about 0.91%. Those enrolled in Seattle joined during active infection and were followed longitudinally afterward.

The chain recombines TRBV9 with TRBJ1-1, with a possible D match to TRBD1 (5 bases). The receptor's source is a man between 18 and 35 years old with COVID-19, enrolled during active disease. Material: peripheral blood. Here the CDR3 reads CASSTQGQGGTEAFF. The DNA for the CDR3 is TGTGCCAGCAGCACTCAAGGCCAGGGAGGCACTGAAGCTTTCTTT.